This T cell receptor (beta chain) was sequenced for a study of read filtering for tumor transcriptome and immune sequencing. Study at large: Eight or nine patients were R-ISS I, 16 were R-ISS II, 6 or 7 were R-ISS III.

Many counts were recorded for this clonotype. Its target is unknown. The CDR3 contains 14 residues. Trimming left V 5 bases short and J 8 bases short, with 15 bases between. Germline CDR1 is KGHDR and CDR2 is SFDVKD. Findings and limits, study-wide: Dropping single-read clonotypes raised IR-seq and RNA-seq shared-clonotype correlation. IR-seq captured clonotypes deeper and more reliably than RNA-seq.

The library was built from about 400 ng RNA with molecular barcoded adaptors for alpha/delta and beta/gamma chains. TCRdb re-analysed the reads in MiXCR, keeping a single row per CDR3 protein. The sample carries 49,000 or so distinct CDR3 sequences, approximately 12% recorded once. Bone marrow was sampled from every patient at the time of active disease. The sequencing sample was made of a population of CD138-negative cells sorted from bone marrow. This receptor was identified in a donor at least 40 years old with multiple myeloma. This chain joins TRBV24-1 and TRBJ2-1; no definite D call. CDR3 sequence reads: CATSGGMGSHEQFF. The CDR3 bases are TGTGCCACCAGTGGTGGCATGGGGTCCCATGAGCAGTTCTTC.